This TCR beta chain was captured by sequencing in a study of blood T cell repertoires in COVID-19. How the authors handled the data: Reference gene primer amplification gave estimated nucleated cell counts. Sequencing used immunoSEQ multiplex PCR; TCRdb keeps in-frame clones, though not all of them. V, J and clone size are those of that table, while D and trimming were read from the DNA. The table includes approximately 230,000 clones, 88% detected once. Germline V CDR1 and CDR2: KGHDR, SFDVKD. Trimming removed 6 bases at V and 0 bases at J, with 19 bases between. CDR3 length: 18 amino acids. J is TRBJ1-4 and V is TRBV24-1; D might be TRBD1 (6 bases). Specimen: peripheral blood. The receptor comes from an elderly man with acute or convalescent COVID-19. CDR3 coding DNA: TGTGCCACCAGTAGAGGGCCGACGAGGGGGTCAACTAATGAAAAACTGTTTTTT. This sequence encodes CATSRGPTRGSTNEKLFF.